This T cell receptor beta chain was documented in a study of T cell responses to AZD1222 COVID-19 vaccine. Study outcomes and limitations: Females outnumbered males among donors, who were mostly white British; clonal diversity was possibly underestimated. In the spike-specific TCR repertoire, nearly half reportedly target unmutated variant regions. After the peak T cell response, and only then, were repertoires sampled.

Clones were sequenced by immunoSEQ multiplex PCR, and TCRdb holds only the in-frame ones, with some missing. The data show 75,000 to 80,000 clones, with 85% to 90% seen just once and over 1.3% held by the top ten. Germline V lookup: CDR1 SGHRS, CDR2 YFSETQ. Deletions cut 1 base from V and 7 bases from J, with 21 bases between. The length of the CDR3 is 17 residues. A remark on this clone: The antigen remains undetermined.

The chain employs TRBV5-1 and TRBJ2-1, with no clear D. Sample: peripheral blood, taken 28 days after the second AZD1222 dose. This receptor was obtained from an adult who received the AZD1222 COVID-19 vaccine. The CDR3 bases are TGCGCCAGCAGCTTGTTGTTGGCCAGGTCTACCGGGAATGAGCAGTTCTTC. Translating it yields CASSLLLARSTGNEQFF.